Listed below are T cell receptor beta chains from one sample, sequenced in a study of human versus mouse CDR3 diversity and MHC coevolution. TCRdb's copy holds only in-frame clones and misses some; the assay was immunoSEQ multiplex PCR. The repertoire holds 80,000 or so clones, with 93% as singletons. The sequenced sample consisted of naive CD4+ T cells from blood. These receptors were collected from a person aged 25 to 69 in good health. Each CDR3 is given with its conserved first and last residue. The order of the fields is clone size, J gene, V gene, CDR3 protein. A clone size is listed for some rows: how often the clone was seen (once, few, many), or a class if it is expanded.

NA | TRBJ1-4 | TRBV5-1 | CASSSGRSATNEKLFF
once | NA | TRBV2 | CASSERQGAVYEQYF
NA | TRBJ2-1 | TRBV18 | CASLLQRAYNEQFF
NA | TRBJ1-1 | TRBV7-2 | CASSPRVNEAFF
NA | TRBJ1-2 | TRBV19 | CASSPPTGETNYGYTF
once | TRBJ2-7 | TRBV30 | CAWSRGSSYEQYF
NA | TRBJ2-2 | TRBV29-1 | CSAGQLSREELFF
NA | TRBJ2-1 | TRBV19 | CASSRLAGGPNEQFF
NA | NA | TRBV19 | CASKGTLTYEQYF
NA | TRBJ1-1 | TRBV6-5 | CASSPPLRTEAFF
NA | TRBJ1-1 | TRBV9 | CASSVGTDYEAFF
few | TRBJ1-5 | TRBV7-9 | CASSQAGTGGRVGNQPQHF
NA | TRBJ1-5 | TRBV5-7 | CASSLGDQGFPRNQPQHF
NA | TRBJ2-3 | TRBV7-2 | CASSFGQGGDTQYF
NA | TRBJ1-3 | TRBV30 | CAWSAIGVSSGNTIYF
NA | TRBJ2-7 | TRBV18 | CASSPPGQGAYEQYF
few | TRBJ1-1 | TRBV10-3 | CAISGRGGTEAFF
NA | TRBJ1-4 | TRBV7-2 | CASSLGGIRGGKLFF